Listed here are 15 T cell receptor beta chains from one sample, sequenced in a study of blood T cell repertoires in COVID-19. The method was immunoSEQ multiplex PCR; TCRdb's version includes in-frame clones alone and lacks a portion of them. This table has around 120,000 clones, less than 90% appearing once. The sample consisted of peripheral blood. These receptors all come from a man older than 75 with acute or convalescent COVID-19.

The CDR3 region is CASRSGTSQDEQYF. The CDR3 DNA sequence: TGTGCCAGCAGGTCCGGGACTAGTCAGGACGAGCAGTACTTC. This chain uses TRBV6-5 with TRBJ2-7, with 8 bases lining up with TRBD2. With V trimmed by 6 bases and J by 5 bases, 9 bases remained unmatched. The CDR3 has 14 amino acids. Germline-derived CDR1 and CDR2 are MNHEY and SVGAGI.

This clone appeared a single time. V and J are TRBV5-4 and TRBJ1-3; 8 bases fit TRBD1. CDR1 is SGHNT, CDR2 YYREEE, per germline (reference sequence). Trimming at V came to 4 bases and at J to 2 bases, leaving 2 bases not matched to a gene. This CDR3 region has 14 residues. CDR3 nucleotide sequence: TGTGCCAGCAGCCCGGACAGGGCTGGAAACACCATATATTTT. Translation: CASSPDRAGNTIYF.

Note on this clone: The sample carries other DNA sequences with the same CDR3. The gene calls are TRBV7-3 and TRBJ1-2; 7 positions agree with TRBD1. V shed 5 bases and J 2 bases; nucleotides not matched to a gene: 2. The CDR3 has 13 residues. Germline V lookup: CDR1 SGHTA, CDR2 FQGTGA. The CDR3 reads CASSPDRNYGYTF. Here the CDR3 DNA reads TGTGCCAGCAGCCCGGACAGGAACTATGGCTACACCTTC.

This sequence joins TRBV29-1 and TRBJ2-3, with a possible D match to TRBD1 (5 bases). V gave up 5 bases and J gave up 2 bases, with 17 bases separating them. The CDR3 is made up of 15 amino acids. Germline V gene data show CDR1 as SQVTM and CDR2 as ANQGSEA. The CDR3 DNA reads as TGCAGCGTTTTAGGAGTCGACAGAGACACAGATACGCAGTATTTT. Its protein is CSVLGVDRDTDTQYF.

The chain employs TRBV11-2 and TRBJ2-1; TRBD2 agrees at 16 bases. Germline lookup yields CDR1 SGHAT and CDR2 FQNNGV. Trimming at V came to 5 bases and at J to 4 bases, leaving 8 bases not matched to a gene. This CDR3 comprises 18 residues. CDR3 residues: CASSPRGLAGGDYNEQFF. Here the CDR3 DNA reads TGTGCCAGCAGCCCGAGGGGACTAGCGGGAGGGGATTACAATGAGCAGTTCTTC.

This clone showed up just a few times. This chain links TRBV7-9 with TRBJ1-4, with 8 bases aligning to TRBD1. The CDR3 has 15 residues. In germline, CDR1 is SEHNR, CDR2 FQNEAQ (reference sequence). With V trimmed by 4 bases and J by 8 bases, 9 bases remained unmatched. For the CDR3, the DNA is TGTGCCAGCAGCTCCATGACAGGGGCGAGGGAAAAACTGTTTTTT. It translates to CASSSMTGAREKLFF.

The chain joins TRBV6-4 to TRBJ1-2; 9 positions match TRBD1. V shed 3 bases, J shed 4 bases, and the junction held 6 bases outside the gene matches. Germline CDR1 is MRHNA and CDR2 is SNTAGT. The CDR3 covers 15 residues. CDR3 in DNA: TGTGCCAGCAGTGATTCGGGACAGGGTGGCTATGGCTACACCTTC. This codes for CASSDSGQGGYGYTF.

This clone was observed a few times. The V call is TRBV18, the J call TRBJ1-3; D remains ambiguous. Trimming took 4 bases from V and 3 from J, leaving 19 bases between them. This CDR3 is 17 amino acids long. Germline CDR1 KGHSH, CDR2 LQKENI. CDR3 DNA sequence: TGTGCCAGCTCACAGACGTCGGCAGGAGGAAGTGGAAACACCATATATTTT. Its protein product is CASSQTSAGGSGNTIYF.

J is TRBJ1-6 and V is TRBV7-2; D possibly corresponds to TRBD1 (5 bases). The CDR3 loop spans 15 amino acids. The germline V gene has CDR1 SGHTA and CDR2 FQGNSA. V was pared by 3 bases and J by 6 bases, with 12 bases between. The CDR3 bases are TGTGCCAGCAGCTTCCGCAGGGATACTAATTCACCCCTCCACTTT. Its translation: CASSFRRDTNSPLHF.

The chain joins TRBV10-1 to TRBJ1-1; maybe TRBD1 (5 bases). The CDR3 contains 12 residues. Between the trimmed V and J ends, which lost 6 bases and 6 bases, there was a span of 11 bases. The germline CDR1 and CDR2 sequences are WNHNN and SYGVQD (reference sequence). DNA of the CDR3: TGCGCCAGCAGCGACCAGGGCTCTGAAGCTTTCTTT. This codes for CASSDQGSEAFF.

The chain joins TRBV10-3 to TRBJ2-2, with 7 nucleotides matching TRBD2. The CDR3 spans 15 residues. Germline values: CDR1 ENHRY, CDR2 SYGVKD. The V and J ends lost 8 bases and 5 bases, in that order; junction bases with no gene match: 11. As DNA, the CDR3 is TGTGCCATCGGGGAGGGTAGTCGGTCAACCGGGGAGCTGTTTTTT. Translated: CAIGEGSRSTGELFF.

The chain recombines TRBV6-5 with TRBJ2-2; D remains unclear. With 7 bases removed from V and 6 bases from J, the gap between germline ends came to 6 bases. Germline lookup yields CDR1 MNHEY and CDR2 SVGAGI. This CDR3 contains 11 residues. The CDR3, as DNA: TGTGCCAGCATGAGGTCCGGGGAGCTGTTTTTT. Protein product: CASMRSGELFF.

This clone has only one observation. The J gene is TRBJ1-1, the V gene TRBV9; D not resolved. Germline V gene lookup returns CDR1 SGDLS and CDR2 YYNGEE. The CDR3 totals 14 residues. V dropped 7 bases and J dropped 6 bases, with 19 bases sitting between them. DNA for the CDR3: TGTGCCAGCTCCAGCGGACCCCCAATTGCTGAAGCTTTCTTT. It codes for CASSSGPPIAEAFF. Full variable domain (outside the CDR3, taken from reference TRBV9 and TRBJ1-1): DSGVTQTPKHLITATGQRVTLRCSPRSGDLSVYWYQQSLDQGLQFLIQYYNGEERAKGNILERFSAQQFPDLHSELNLSSLELGDSALYFCASSSGPPIAEAFFGQGTRLTVV.

The rearrangement links TRBV5-1 to TRBJ2-3, with TRBD2 matching over 7 bases. The CDR3 covers 15 residues. In germline, CDR1 is SGHRS, CDR2 YFSETQ. With 1 base clipped from V and 3 bases from J, the junction kept 5 bases outside the gene matches. CDR3 region: CASSLRGVETDTQYF. The CDR3 DNA follows: TGCGCCAGCAGCTTGCGGGGGGTTGAGACAGATACGCAGTATTTT.

The chain employs TRBV6-1 and TRBJ1-5; no clear D gene. Germline V gives CDR1 MNHNS, CDR2 SASEGT. This CDR3 spans 15 amino acids. V lost 3 bases to trimming and J lost 3 bases, with 12 bases between them. CDR3: CASSEGPIYNQPQHF. The CDR3 region has the DNA TGTGCCAGCAGTGAGGGCCCGATATACAATCAGCCCCAGCATTTT.